This T cell receptor (beta chain) was found in a study of identical twins. Notes on the study in general: Model-predicted out-of-frame TCR alpha sharing fell below observed values in monozygotic twins. Out-of-frame alpha sequences shared by twins were enriched for low generation probability. Carriage of fewer insertions was seen in abundant cord blood beta clonotypes, whereas memory repertoires showed none.

About this clonotype itself: What it binds is unknown.

V shed 0 bases, J shed 4 bases, and the junction held 6 bases outside the gene matches. The germline CDR1 and CDR2 sequences are LGHNA and YSLEER. The CDR3 loop spans 17 amino acids. A template switching step contributed a universal primer site, while unique molecular identifiers were present in the cDNA. TCRdb processed the 5' RACE reads anew with MiXCR; each CDR3 protein has one entry. Of roughly 290,000 distinct CDR3 sequences in the sample, less than 9.5% were seen once. These data also featured in a second study, about yellow fever vaccine responses in identical twins.

The TCR was taken from a woman between 18 and 29 years old in good health. J is TRBJ2-1 and V is TRBV4-3, with 10 positions matching TRBD2. Material for sequencing was CD8+ T cells sorted from blood. Here the CDR3 reads CASSQDRAGGAYNEQFF. For the CDR3, the DNA is TGCGCCAGCAGCCAAGATCGAGCGGGAGGGGCTTACAATGAGCAGTTCTTC.